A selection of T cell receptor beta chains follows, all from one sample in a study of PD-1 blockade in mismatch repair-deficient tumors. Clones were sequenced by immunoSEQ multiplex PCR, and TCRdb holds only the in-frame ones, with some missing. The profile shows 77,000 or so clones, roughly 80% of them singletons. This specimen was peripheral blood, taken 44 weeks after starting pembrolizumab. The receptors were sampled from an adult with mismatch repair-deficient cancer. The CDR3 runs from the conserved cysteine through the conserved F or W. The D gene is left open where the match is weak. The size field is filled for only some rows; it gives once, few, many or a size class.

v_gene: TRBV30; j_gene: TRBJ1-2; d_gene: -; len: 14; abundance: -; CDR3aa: CAWGGDIIDYGYTF; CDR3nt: TGTGCCTGGGGGGGGGATATAATAGATTATGGCTACACCTTC
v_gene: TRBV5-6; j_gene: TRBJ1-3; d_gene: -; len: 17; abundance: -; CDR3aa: CASSLRGTWRSGNTIYF; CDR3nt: TGTGCCAGCAGTCTAAGAGGGACGTGGAGGTCCGGAAACACCATATATTTT
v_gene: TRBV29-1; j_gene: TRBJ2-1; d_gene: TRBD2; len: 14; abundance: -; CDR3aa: CSVERGRTYNEQFF; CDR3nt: TGCAGCGTTGAACGCGGGAGAACCTACAATGAGCAGTTCTTC
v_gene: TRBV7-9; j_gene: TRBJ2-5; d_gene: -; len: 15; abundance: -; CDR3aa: CASSTPLVESETQYF; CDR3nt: TGTGCCAGCAGCACTCCCCTTGTGGAATCAGAGACCCAGTACTTC
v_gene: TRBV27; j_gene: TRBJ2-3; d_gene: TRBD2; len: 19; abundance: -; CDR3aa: CASSLPNSGTMGLTDTQYF; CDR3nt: TGTGCCAGCAGTTTACCCAATAGCGGGACTATGGGCCTGACAGATACGCAGTATTTT
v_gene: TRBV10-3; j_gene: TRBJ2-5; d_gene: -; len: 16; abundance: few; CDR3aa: CAISEPSLGVQETQYF; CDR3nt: TGTGCCATCAGTGAGCCATCTTTGGGGGTCCAAGAGACCCAGTACTTC
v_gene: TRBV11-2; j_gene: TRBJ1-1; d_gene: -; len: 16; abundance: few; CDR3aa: CASWGGAGRRGTEAFF; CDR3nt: TGTGCCAGCTGGGGTGGGGCAGGGCGGCGTGGCACTGAAGCTTTCTTT
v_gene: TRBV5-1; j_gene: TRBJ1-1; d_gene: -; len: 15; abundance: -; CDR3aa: CASSLFGNDDTEAFF; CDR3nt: TGCGCCAGCAGCTTGTTTGGGAATGATGACACTGAAGCTTTCTTT
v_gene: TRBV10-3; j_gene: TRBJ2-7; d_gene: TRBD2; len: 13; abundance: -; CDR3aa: CATGGRVAYEQYF; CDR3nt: TGTGCCACGGGGGGGAGAGTCGCCTACGAGCAGTACTTC
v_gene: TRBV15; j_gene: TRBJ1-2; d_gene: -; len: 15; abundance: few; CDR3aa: CATSRGDSPSYGYTF; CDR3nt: TGTGCCACCAGCAGAGGTGACAGTCCCTCCTATGGCTACACCTTC
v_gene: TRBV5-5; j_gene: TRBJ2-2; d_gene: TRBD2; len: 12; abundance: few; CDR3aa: CASSPAGWELFF; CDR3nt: TGTGCCAGCAGCCCAGCGGGATGGGAGCTGTTTTTT
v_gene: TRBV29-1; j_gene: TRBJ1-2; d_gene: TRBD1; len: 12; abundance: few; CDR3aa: CSVEGQGGGYTF; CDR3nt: TGCAGCGTTGAAGGACAGGGTGGTGGCTACACCTTC
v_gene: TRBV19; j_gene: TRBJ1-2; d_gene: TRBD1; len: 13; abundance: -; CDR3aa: CASSIWDSDGYTF; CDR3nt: TGTGCCAGTAGTATCTGGGACAGCGATGGCTACACCTTC
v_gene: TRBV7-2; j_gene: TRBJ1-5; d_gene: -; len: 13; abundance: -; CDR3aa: CASSLGGFKPQHF; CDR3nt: TGTGCCAGCAGCTTAGGGGGATTTAAGCCCCAGCATTTT
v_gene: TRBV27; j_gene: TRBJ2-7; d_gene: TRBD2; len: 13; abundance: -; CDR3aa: CASSFSGAGEQYF; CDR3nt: TGTGCCAGCAGTTTTAGCGGGGCGGGCGAGCAGTACTTC
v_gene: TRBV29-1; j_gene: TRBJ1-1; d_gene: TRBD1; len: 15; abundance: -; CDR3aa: CSASWTGGMNTEAFF; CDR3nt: TGCAGCGCCTCCTGGACAGGGGGCATGAACACTGAAGCTTTCTTT
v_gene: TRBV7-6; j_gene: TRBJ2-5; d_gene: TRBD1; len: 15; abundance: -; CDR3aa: CASSLLDRIQETQYF; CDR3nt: TGTGCCAGCAGCCTATTGGACAGGATCCAAGAGACCCAGTACTTC
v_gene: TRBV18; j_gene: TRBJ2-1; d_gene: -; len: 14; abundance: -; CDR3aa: CASLLTFLNNEQFF; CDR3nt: TGTGCCAGCCTCCTTACATTTCTAAACAATGAGCAGTTCTTC
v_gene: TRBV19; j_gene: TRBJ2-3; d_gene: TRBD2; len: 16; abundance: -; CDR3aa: CASSIMASGNTDTQYF; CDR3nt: TGTGCCAGTAGTATCATGGCTAGCGGGAACACAGATACGCAGTATTTT
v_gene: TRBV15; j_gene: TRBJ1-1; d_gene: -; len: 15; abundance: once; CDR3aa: CATSRVWDRDTEAFF; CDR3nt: TGTGCCACCAGCAGAGTTTGGGATAGGGACACTGAAGCTTTCTTT
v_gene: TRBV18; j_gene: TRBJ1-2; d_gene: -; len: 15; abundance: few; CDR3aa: CASSPAGQPHYGYTF; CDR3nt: TGTGCCAGCTCACCGGCCGGACAGCCACACTATGGCTACACCTTC
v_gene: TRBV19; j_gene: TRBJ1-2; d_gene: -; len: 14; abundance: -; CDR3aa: CASSLAGIDYGYTF; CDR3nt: TGTGCCAGTAGTCTGGCGGGGATTGACTATGGCTACACCTTC
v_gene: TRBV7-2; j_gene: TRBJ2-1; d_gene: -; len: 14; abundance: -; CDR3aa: CASSLARGTGEQFF; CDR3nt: TGTGCCAGCAGCTTAGCGCGGGGCACCGGTGAGCAGTTCTTC
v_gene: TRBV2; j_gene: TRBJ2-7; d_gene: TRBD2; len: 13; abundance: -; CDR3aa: CASRLAQPYEQYF; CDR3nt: TGTGCCAGCAGACTAGCGCAACCCTACGAGCAGTACTTC
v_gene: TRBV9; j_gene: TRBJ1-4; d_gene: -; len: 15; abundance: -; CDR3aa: CASSVQSGVNEKLFF; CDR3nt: TGTGCCAGCAGCGTACAAAGCGGGGTTAATGAAAAACTGTTTTTT
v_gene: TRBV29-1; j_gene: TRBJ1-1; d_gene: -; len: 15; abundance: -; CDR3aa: CSVDFHTGGTTEAFF; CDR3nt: TGCAGCGTTGATTTCCATACGGGGGGCACCACTGAAGCTTTCTTT
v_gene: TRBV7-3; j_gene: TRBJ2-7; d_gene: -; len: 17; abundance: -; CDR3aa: CASSPYPRGIRSYEQYF; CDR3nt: TGTGCCAGCAGCCCCTACCCCCGGGGGATCCGCTCCTACGAGCAGTACTTC
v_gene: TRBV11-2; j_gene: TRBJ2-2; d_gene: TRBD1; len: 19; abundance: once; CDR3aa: CASSSPLTIGQGLSGELFF; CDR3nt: TGTGCCAGCAGCTCCCCCCTTACGATCGGACAGGGTTTGTCCGGGGAGCTGTTTTTT
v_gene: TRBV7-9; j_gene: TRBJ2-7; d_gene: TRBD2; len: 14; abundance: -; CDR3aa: CASSFGTSGYEQYF; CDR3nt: TGTGCCAGCAGCTTCGGGACTAGCGGGTACGAGCAGTACTTC
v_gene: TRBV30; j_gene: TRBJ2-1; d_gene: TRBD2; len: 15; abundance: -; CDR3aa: CAWTPGLAGSNEQFF; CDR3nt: TGTGCCTGGACTCCCGGACTAGCGGGATCTAATGAGCAGTTCTTC
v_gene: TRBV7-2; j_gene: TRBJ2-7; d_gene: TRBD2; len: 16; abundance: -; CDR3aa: CASSSGLAGGLYEQYF; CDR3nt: TGTGCCAGCAGCTCGGGACTAGCGGGAGGCCTCTACGAGCAGTACTTC
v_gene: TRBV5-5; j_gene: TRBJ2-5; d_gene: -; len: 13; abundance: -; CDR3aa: CASSFGTEETQYF; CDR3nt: TGTGCCAGCAGCTTTGGGACGGAAGAGACCCAGTACTTC
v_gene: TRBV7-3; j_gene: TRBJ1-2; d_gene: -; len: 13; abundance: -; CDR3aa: CASSLGPEYGYTF; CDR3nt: TGTGCCAGCAGCTTAGGTCCCGAATATGGCTACACCTTC
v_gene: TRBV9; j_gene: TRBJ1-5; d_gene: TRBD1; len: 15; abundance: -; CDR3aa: CASSPRTGDGQPQHF; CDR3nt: TGTGCCAGCAGCCCCAGGACAGGGGATGGTCAGCCCCAGCATTTT
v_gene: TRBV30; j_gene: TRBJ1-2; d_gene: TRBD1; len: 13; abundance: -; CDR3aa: CAWSGQGRYGYTF; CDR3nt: TGTGCCTGGAGCGGACAGGGCCGCTATGGCTACACCTTC
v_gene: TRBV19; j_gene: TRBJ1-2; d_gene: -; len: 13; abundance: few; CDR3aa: CASSIADLDGYTF; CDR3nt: TGTGCCAGTAGTATTGCAGACCTGGACGGCTACACCTTC
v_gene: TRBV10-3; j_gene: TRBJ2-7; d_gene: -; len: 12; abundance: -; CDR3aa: CAISEPGYEQYF; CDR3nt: TGTGCCATCAGTGAGCCGGGCTACGAGCAGTACTTC
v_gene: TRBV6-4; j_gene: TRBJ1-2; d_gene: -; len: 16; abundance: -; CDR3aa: CASSASFGQTSYGYTF; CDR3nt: TGTGCCAGCAGTGCCTCTTTTGGACAGACCTCTTATGGCTACACCTTC
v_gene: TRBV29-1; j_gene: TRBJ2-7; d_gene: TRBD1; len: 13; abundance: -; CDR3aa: CSVVGTGGYEQYF; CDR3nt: TGCAGCGTTGTTGGGACAGGGGGTTACGAGCAGTACTTC
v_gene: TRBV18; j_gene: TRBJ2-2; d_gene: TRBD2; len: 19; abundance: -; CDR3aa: CASSPRQGLAGGPGGELFF; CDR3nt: TGTGCCAGCTCACCCCGACAAGGACTAGCGGGAGGGCCCGGCGGGGAGCTGTTTTTT
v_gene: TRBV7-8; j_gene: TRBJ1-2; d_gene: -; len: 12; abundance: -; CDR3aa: CASSRVSGGYTF; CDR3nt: TGTGCCAGCTCTAGGGTCTCAGGGGGCTACACCTTC
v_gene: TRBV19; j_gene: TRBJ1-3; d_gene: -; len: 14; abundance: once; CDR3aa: CASSRGAAGNTIYF; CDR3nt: TGTGCCAGTAGTAGAGGGGCTGCTGGAAACACCATATATTTT
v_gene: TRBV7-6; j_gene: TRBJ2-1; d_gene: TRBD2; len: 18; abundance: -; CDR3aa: CASSLVILAGGYYNEQFF; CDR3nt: TGTGCCAGCAGCTTAGTAATTCTAGCGGGAGGATACTACAATGAGCAGTTCTTC
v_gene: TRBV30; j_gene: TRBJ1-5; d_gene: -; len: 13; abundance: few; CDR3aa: CAWTPGVGQPQHF; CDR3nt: TGTGCCTGGACCCCAGGGGTGGGTCAGCCCCAGCATTTT
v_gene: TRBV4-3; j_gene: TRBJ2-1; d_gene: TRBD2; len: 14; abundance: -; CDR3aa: CASSQSGRGDEQFF; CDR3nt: TGCGCCAGCAGCCAGTCCGGGAGGGGGGATGAGCAGTTCTTC
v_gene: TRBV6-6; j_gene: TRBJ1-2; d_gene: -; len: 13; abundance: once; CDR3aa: CASSYSREGGNTF; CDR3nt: TGTGCCAGCAGTTACTCCAGGGAAGGGGGAAACACCTTC
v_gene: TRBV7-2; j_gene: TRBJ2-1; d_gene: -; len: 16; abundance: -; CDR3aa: CASSLVFTGLGNEQFF; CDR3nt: TGTGCCAGCAGCTTAGTTTTCACAGGGTTGGGGAATGAGCAGTTCTTC
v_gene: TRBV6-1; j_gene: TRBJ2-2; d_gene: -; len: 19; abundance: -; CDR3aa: CASSVEVAERGWNTGELFF; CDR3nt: TGTGCCAGCAGTGTGGAGGTAGCGGAGCGAGGGTGGAACACCGGGGAGCTGTTTTTT
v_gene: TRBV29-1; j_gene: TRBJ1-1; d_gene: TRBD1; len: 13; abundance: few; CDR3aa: CRAQDRANTEAFF; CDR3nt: TGCCGAGCACAGGACAGGGCGAACACTGAAGCTTTCTTT
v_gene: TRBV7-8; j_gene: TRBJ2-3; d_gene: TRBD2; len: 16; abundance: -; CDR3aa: CASSFLAGGSGDTQYF; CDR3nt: TGTGCCAGCAGCTTTTTAGCGGGAGGGAGTGGAGATACGCAGTATTTT
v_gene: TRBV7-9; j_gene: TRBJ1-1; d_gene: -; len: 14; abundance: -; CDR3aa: CAAATGRGFTEAFF; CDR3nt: TGTGCAGCAGCTACAGGGAGGGGTTTCACTGAAGCTTTCTTT